This T cell receptor (beta chain) was identified during a study of T cell responses to AZD1222 COVID-19 vaccine. In germline, CDR1 is MNHEY, CDR2 SVGAGI. The CDR3 has 15 amino acids. V lost 1 base and J lost 4; bases outside the gene matches: 3. Clones were sequenced by immunoSEQ multiplex PCR, and TCRdb holds only the in-frame ones, with some missing. This sample has roughly 150,000 clones; 80% to 95% occur once, and the top ten carry around 1.7%. This clonotype was obtained from an adult in good health. The V gene is TRBV6-5, the J gene TRBJ1-2; 10 nucleotides agree with TRBD1. The sample consisted of peripheral blood, taken on day 0 of AZD1222 vaccination. As DNA, the CDR3 is TGTGCCAGCAGTTACTTGACAGGGGGCGTCTATGGCTACACCTTC. Translated, it gives CASSYLTGGVYGYTF.